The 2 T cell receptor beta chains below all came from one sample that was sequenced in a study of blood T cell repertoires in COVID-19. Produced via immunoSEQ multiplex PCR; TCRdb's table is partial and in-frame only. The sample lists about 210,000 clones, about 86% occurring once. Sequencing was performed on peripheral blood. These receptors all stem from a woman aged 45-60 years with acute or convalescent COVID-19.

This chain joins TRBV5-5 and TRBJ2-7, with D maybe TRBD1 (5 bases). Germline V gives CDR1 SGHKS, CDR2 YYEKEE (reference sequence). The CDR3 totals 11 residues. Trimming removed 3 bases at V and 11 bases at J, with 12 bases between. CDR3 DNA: TGTGCCAGCAGCTCCGAAGGGGTGGAGTACTTC. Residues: CASSSEGVEYF.

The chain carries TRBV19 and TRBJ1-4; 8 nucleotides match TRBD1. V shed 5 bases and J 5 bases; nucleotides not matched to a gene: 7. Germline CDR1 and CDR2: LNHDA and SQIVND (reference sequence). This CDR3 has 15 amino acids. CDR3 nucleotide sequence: TGTGCCAGTAGTGGACAGGGAGCTTCGAATGAAAAACTGTTTTTT. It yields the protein CASSGQGASNEKLFF.